One and the same sample provided the 4 T cell receptor beta chains below, sequenced in a study of CD8+CD57+ T cells in acquired aplastic anemia. CD8+CD57+ cell expansion, shown by flow cytometry, had occurred in the patients selected for sequencing. TCR beta VDJ and CDR3 profiles were obtained from a genomic DNA template. TCRdb re-analysed the reads in MiXCR, keeping a single row per CDR3 protein. The sample consists of a few hundred thousand distinct CDR3 sequences, less than 35% of them appearing once. Material for sequencing was sorted CD4+, CD8+, or CD8+CD57+ T cells (not recorded which) from PBMCs. These TCRs come from a human donor with aplastic anemia.

In this sample, this clonotype turned up once. CDR3 sequence reads: CASSMVGVGAFF. The CDR3 region has the DNA TGTGCCAGTAGTATGGTCGGGGTTGGTGCTTTCTTT. V is TRBV19 and J is TRBJ1-1; D is ambiguous. CDR1 and CDR2 (germline): LNHDA, SQIVND (reference sequence). The CDR3 covers 12 residues. Deletions cut 3 bases from V and 11 bases from J, with 13 bases between. Drawing the rest from reference TRBV19 and TRBJ1-1, the complete variable domain is DGGITQSPKYLFRKEGQNVTLSCEQNLNHDAMYWYRQDPGQGLRLIYYSQIVNDFQKGDIAEGYSVSREKKESFPLTVTSAQKNPTAFYLCASSMVGVGAFFGQGTRLTVV.

The chain carries TRBV28 and TRBJ2-7; D is unresolved. From germline, CDR1 is MDHEN and CDR2 SYDVKM. Trimming pared 6 bases from V and 2 bases from J, leaving 14 bases between. The CDR3 covers 14 residues. For the CDR3, the DNA is TGTGCCAGCAGAAAAAGGACGGTGCCCTACGAGCAGTACTTC. This codes for CASRKRTVPYEQYF.

This clonotype came up a few times. This sequence joins TRBV24-1 and TRBJ1-2; D unresolved. Trimming took 4 bases from V and 2 from J, leaving 10 bases between them. CDR1 and CDR2 (germline): KGHDR, SFDVKD. The CDR3 contains 14 residues. CDR3 in amino acids: CATSDLDGNYGYTF. The CDR3 DNA reads TGTGCCACCAGTGACCTCGACGGAAACTATGGCTACACCTTC.

This clonotype was detected ten times or more. The chain uses TRBV29-1 and TRBJ1-5; D call uncertain. The CDR3 is 12 residues long. In germline, CDR1 is SQVTM, CDR2 ANQGSEA. V lost 4 bases, J lost 2 bases, and 6 bases lay in between. The CDR3 region is CSVAGRNQPQHF. The CDR3 DNA reads as TGCAGCGTTGCCGGGCGCAATCAGCCCCAGCATTTT.